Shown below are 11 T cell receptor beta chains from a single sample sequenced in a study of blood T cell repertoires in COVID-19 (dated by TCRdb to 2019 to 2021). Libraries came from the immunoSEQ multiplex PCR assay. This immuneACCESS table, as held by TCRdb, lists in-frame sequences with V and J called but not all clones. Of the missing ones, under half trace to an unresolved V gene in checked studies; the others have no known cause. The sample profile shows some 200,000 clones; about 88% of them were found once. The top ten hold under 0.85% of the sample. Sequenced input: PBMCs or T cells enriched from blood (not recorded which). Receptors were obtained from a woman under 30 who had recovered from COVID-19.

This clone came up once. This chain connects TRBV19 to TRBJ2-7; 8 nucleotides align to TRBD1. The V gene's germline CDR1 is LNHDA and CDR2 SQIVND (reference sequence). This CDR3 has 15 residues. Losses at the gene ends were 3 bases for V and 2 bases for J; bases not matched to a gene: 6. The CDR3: CASSISGGETYEQYF. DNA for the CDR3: TGTGCCAGTAGTATCTCAGGGGGCGAAACCTACGAGCAGTACTTC.

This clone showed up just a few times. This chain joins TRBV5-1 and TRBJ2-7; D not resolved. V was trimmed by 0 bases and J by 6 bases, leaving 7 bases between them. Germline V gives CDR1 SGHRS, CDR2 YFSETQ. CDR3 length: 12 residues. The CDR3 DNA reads TGCGCCAGCAGCTTGGAAGGAGCCGAGCAGTACTTC. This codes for CASSLEGAEQYF.

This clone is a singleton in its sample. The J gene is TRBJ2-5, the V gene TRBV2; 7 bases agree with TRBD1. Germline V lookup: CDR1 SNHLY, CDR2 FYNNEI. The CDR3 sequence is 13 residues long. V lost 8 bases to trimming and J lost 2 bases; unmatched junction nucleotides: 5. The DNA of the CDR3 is TGTGCCAGCGGGACAGAAGCTCAAGAGACCCAGTACTTC. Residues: CASGTEAQETQYF. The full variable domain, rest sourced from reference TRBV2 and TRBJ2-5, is EPEVTQTPSHQVTQMGQEVILRCVPISNHLYFYWYRQILGQKVEFLVSFYNNEISEKSEIFDDQFSVERPDGSNFTLKIRSTKLEDSAMYFCASGTEAQETQYFGPGTRLLVL.

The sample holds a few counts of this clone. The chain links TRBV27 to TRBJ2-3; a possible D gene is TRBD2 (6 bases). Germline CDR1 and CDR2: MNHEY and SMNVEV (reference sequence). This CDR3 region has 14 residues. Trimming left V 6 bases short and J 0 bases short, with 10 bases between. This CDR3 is CASRFSGSTDTQYF. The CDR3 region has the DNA TGTGCCAGCAGGTTTAGCGGAAGCACAGATACGCAGTATTTT.

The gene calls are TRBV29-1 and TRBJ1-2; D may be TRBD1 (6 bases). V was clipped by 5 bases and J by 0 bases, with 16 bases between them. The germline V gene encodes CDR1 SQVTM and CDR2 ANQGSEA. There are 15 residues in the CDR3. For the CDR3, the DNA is TGCAGCGTTCCGGGACACCTAATCGCTAACTATGGCTACACCTTC. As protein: CSVPGHLIANYGYTF.

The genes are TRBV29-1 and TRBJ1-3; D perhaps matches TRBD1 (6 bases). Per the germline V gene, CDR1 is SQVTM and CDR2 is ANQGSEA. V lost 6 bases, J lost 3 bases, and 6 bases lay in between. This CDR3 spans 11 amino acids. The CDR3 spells CSVDSGNTIYF. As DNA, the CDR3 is TGCAGCGTGGACAGTGGAAACACCATATATTTT.

As DNA, the CDR3 is TGTGCCAGCAGTCTACCTGGACAGGGCCTGTACGAGCAGTACTTC. This gives the protein CASSLPGQGLYEQYF. V and J are TRBV6-2 or TRBV6-3 and TRBJ2-7; TRBD1 agrees at 8 bases. The V gene end was trimmed by 5 bases and the J gene end by 4 bases; junction bases not matched to a gene: 10. Germline assignment: CDR1 MNHEY and CDR2 SVGEGT. This CDR3 is built from 15 residues.

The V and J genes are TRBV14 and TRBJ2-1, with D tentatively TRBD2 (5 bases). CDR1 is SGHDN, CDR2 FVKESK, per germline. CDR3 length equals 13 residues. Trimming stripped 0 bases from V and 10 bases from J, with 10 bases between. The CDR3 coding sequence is TGTGCCAGCAGCCAAGAAGGGTGGAGGGAGCAGTTCTTC. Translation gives CASSQEGWREQFF.

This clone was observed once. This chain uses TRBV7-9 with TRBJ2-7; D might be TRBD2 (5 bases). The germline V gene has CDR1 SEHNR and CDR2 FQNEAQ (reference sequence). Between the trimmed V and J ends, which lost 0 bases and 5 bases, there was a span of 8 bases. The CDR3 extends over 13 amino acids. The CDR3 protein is CASSLAHGNEQYF. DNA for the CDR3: TGTGCCAGCAGCTTAGCACACGGGAACGAGCAGTACTTC.

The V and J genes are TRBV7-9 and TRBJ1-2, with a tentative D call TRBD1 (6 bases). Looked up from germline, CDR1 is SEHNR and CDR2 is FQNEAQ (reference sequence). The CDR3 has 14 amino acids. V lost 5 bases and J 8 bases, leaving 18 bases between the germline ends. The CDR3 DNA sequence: TGTGCCAGCAGCCCCCGGCGGGGGGCGCAAGGCTACACCTTC. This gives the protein CASSPRRGAQGYTF.

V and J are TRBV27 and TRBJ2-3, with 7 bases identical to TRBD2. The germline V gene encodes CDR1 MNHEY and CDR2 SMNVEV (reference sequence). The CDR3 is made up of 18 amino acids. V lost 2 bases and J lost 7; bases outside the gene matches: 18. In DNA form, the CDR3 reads TGTGCCAGCAGTTTAGATGGTCCGGCTAGCGGTGGGGGGTATACGCAGTATTTT. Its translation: CASSLDGPASGGGYTQYF.